This T cell receptor (beta chain) was sequenced for a study of cytomegalovirus exposure and HLA in healthy donors. The CDR3 runs to 14 residues. Trimming took off 3 bases at V and 2 bases at J, with 11 bases between the two ends. In germline, CDR1 is MRHNA, CDR2 SNTAGT. Points on this clone: Its antigen is currently unknown.

Study-wide points: A later analysis associated 15,000 to 20,000 TCR beta sequences with HLA alleles at a 0.05 false discovery rate. Researchers had no immune exposure information except CMV serostatus available. Per a later analysis, HLA-associated TCR beta chains showed more clonal expansion than other, equally common TCR beta chains.

Vbeta (60) and Jbeta (13) primers were used in the PCR. As processed by the authors: Later work found 65 million to 85 million unique TCR beta chains, with some 11 million shared. TCRdb's table, derived via immunoSEQ multiplex PCR, lists solely in-frame clones and lacks some. The DNA was the basis for D and trimming; V, J and clone size are from that table. The sample lists some 180,000 clones, 70% to 90% occurring once. Sequencing was done on a sample of PBMCs. The sequence derives from a man aged 25 to 40 in good health and CMV-seropositive. J is TRBJ2-7 and V is TRBV6-4, with a tentative D call TRBD2 (5 bases). The DNA for the CDR3 is TGTGCCAGCAGTGAAGCGGCGGGCCCCTACGAGCAGTACGTC. It codes for CASSEAAGPYEQYV.